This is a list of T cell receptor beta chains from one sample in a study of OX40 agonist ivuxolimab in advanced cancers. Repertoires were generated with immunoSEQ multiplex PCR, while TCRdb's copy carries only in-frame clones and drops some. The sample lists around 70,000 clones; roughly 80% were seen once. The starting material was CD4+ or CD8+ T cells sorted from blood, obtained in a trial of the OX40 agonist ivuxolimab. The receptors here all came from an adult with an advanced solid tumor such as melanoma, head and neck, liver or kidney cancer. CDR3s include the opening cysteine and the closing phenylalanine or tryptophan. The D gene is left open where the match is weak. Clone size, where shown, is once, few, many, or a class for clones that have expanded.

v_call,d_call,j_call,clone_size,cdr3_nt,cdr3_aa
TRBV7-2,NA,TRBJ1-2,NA,TGTGCCAGCAGTATTATATTCGGGGGCGGGCATGGCTACACCTTC,CASSIIFGGGHGYTF
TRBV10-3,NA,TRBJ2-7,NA,TGTGCCATCAGTGATCGGGCAGGGGCTGAGGAGCAGTACTTC,CAISDRAGAEEQYF
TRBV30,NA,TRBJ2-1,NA,TGTGCCTGGAGCCTCCCCAATGAGCAGTTCTTC,CAWSLPNEQFF
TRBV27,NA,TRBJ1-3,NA,TGTGCCAGCAGCTCGATGAACTCTGGAAACACCATATATTTT,CASSSMNSGNTIYF
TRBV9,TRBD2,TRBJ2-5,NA,TGTGCCAGCAGCGTAGGTACTAGCGACCAAGAGACCCAGTACTTC,CASSVGTSDQETQYF
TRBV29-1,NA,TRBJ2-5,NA,TGCAGCGTTGAGGCCGGGACCGATAGTTTACAGACCCAGTACTTC,CSVEAGTDSLQTQYF
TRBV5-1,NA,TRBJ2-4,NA,TGCGCCAGCAGCTTGGGGTTGAGTGGGCGGGAAAACATTCAGTACTTC,CASSLGLSGRENIQYF
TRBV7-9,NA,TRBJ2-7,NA,TGTGCCAGCCTTGGGGTCTCCGAGCAGTACTTC,CASLGVSEQYF
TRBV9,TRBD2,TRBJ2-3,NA,TGTGCCAGCAGCTTAGCGGGAGTGTGGACAGATACGCAGTATTTT,CASSLAGVWTDTQYF
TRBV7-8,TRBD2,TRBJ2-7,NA,TGTGCCAGCAGCTCGTGGACTAGCGGGGACGAGCAGTACTTC,CASSSWTSGDEQYF
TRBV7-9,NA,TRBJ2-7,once,TGTGCCAGCAGCCCGCATCCGGGACACCCCAACCGGGAGGAGCAGTACTTC,CASSPHPGHPNREEQYF
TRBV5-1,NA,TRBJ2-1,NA,TGCGCCAGCAGCGGGGGACGGGCCCAAACAAATGAGCAGTTCTTC,CASSGGRAQTNEQFF
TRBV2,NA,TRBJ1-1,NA,TGTGCCAGCAGGGTGCAGACCCTGAACACTGAAGCTTTCTTT,CASRVQTLNTEAFF
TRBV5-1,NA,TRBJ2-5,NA,TGCGCCAGCAGCGGATCGGGGGCAGAGACCCAGTACTTC,CASSGSGAETQYF
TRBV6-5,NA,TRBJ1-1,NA,TGTGCCAGCATTGACCTCCGGGGCACTGAAGCTTTCTTT,CASIDLRGTEAFF
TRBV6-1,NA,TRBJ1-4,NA,TGTGCCAGCGGAGCGGGACGGGATAATGAAAAACTGTTTTTT,CASGAGRDNEKLFF
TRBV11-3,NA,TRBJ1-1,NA,TGTGCCAGCAGCTTAGATAGACGGACTGAAGCTTTCTTT,CASSLDRRTEAFF
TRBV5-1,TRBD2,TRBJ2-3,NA,TGCGCCAGCAGCGAAAGGACTAGCGGGGGGTCTACAGATACGCAGTATTTT,CASSERTSGGSTDTQYF
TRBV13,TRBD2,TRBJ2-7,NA,TGTGCCAGCAGCTTAGGCCGCGGGAGGGCTTACGAGCAGTACTTC,CASSLGRGRAYEQYF
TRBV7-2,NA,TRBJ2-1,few,TGTGCCAGCAGCCCTGGGGCTACATCCTACAATGAGCAGTTCTTC,CASSPGATSYNEQFF
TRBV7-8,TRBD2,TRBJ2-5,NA,TGTGCCAGCAGCTTAGGTTATTGGACTAGCGGAGTTGAGACCCAGTACTTC,CASSLGYWTSGVETQYF
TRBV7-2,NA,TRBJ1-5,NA,TGTGCCAGCAGCCCCGGGGTCAATCAGCCCCAGCATTTT,CASSPGVNQPQHF